The source of this T cell receptor beta chain is a study of PD-L1 blockade in urothelial cancer. Study-level findings and limits: Below-median pretreatment blood TCR clonality predicted better survival.

This CDR3 has 14 residues. V was clipped by 2 bases and J by 5 bases; unmatched bases: 5. In germline, CDR1 is MNHEY, CDR2 SVGAGI. Measured with immunoSEQ multiplex PCR; TCRdb has only the in-frame clones, and not every one. The data hold under 55,000 clones, with roughly four fifths observed a single time. Time point specified: peripheral blood 6 weeks after treatment start. Each patient's cancer was a locally advanced or metastatic urothelial carcinoma. On this clone itself: Its antigen is not known.

The sample here was PBMCs, taken around atezolizumab (anti-PD-L1) treatment. V and J are TRBV6-5 and TRBJ1-1, with 7 bases matching TRBD1. The receptor was derived from a man between 60 and 75 years old with urothelial cancer. The CDR3 reads CASSYGQVGTEAFF. In DNA, the CDR3 is TGTGCCAGCAGTTACGGACAGGTGGGGACTGAAGCTTTCTTT.